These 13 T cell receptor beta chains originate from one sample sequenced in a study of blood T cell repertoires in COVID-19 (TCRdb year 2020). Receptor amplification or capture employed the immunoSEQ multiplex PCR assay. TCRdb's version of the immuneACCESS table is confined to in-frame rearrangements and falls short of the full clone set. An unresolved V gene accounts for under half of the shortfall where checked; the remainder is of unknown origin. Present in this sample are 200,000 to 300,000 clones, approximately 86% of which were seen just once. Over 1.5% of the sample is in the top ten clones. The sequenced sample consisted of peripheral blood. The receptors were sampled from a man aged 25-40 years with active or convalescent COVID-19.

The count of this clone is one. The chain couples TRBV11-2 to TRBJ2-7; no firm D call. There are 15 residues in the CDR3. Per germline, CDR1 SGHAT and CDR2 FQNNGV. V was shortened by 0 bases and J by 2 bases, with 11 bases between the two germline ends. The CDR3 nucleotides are TGTGCCAGCAGCTTAGATCAGGTGAAAACCTACGAGCAGTACTTC. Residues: CASSLDQVKTYEQYF.

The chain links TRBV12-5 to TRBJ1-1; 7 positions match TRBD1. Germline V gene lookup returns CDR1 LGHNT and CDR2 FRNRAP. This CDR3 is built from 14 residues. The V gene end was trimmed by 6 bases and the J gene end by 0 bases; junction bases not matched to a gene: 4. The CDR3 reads CASGRGQLNTEAFF. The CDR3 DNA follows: TGTGCTAGTGGCCGGGGACAGTTGAACACTGAAGCTTTCTTT.

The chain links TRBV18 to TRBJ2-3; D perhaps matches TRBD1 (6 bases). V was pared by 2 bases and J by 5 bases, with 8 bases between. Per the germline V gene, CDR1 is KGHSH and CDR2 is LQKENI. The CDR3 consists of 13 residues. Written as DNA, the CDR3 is TGTGCCAGCTCACCAACAGGGAAAGATACGCAGTATTTT. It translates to CASSPTGKDTQYF.

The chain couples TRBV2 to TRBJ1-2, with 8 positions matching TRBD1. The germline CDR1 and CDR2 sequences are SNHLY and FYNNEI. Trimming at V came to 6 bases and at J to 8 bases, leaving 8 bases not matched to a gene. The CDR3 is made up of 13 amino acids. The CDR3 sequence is CASSTGTGRGYTF. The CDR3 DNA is TGTGCCAGCAGCACCGGGACAGGACGAGGCTACACCTTC.

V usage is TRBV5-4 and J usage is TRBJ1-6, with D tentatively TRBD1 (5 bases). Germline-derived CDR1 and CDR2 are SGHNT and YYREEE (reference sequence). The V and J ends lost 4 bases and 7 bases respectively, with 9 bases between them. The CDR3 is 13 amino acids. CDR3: CASSTQGNSPLHF. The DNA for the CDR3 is TGTGCCAGCAGCACCCAGGGAAATTCACCCCTCCACTTT.

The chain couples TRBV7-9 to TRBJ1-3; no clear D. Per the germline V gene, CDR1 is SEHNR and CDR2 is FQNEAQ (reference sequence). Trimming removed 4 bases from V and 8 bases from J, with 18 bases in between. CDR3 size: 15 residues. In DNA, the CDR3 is TGTGCCAGCAGCTCTGCCGAATCCCTGGCGGACACCATATATTTT. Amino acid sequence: CASSSAESLADTIYF.

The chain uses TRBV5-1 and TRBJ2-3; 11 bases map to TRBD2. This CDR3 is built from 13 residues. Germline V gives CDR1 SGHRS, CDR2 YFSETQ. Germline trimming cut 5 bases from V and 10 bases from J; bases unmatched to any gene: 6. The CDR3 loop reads CASRLTSGDPQYF. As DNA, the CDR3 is TGCGCCAGCAGATTGACTAGCGGGGACCCGCAGTATTTT.

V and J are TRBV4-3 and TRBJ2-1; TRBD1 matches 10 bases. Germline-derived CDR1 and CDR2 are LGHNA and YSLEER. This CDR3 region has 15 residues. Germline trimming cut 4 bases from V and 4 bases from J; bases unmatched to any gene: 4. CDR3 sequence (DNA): TGCGCCAGCAGCCCCGGGACAGGGGTTTACAATGAGCAGTTCTTC. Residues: CASSPGTGVYNEQFF.

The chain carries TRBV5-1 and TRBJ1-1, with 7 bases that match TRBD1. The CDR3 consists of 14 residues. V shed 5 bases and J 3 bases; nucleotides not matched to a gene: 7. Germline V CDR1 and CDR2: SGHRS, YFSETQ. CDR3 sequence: CASSSGTVDTEAFF. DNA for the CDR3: TGCGCCAGCAGTTCCGGGACAGTCGACACTGAAGCTTTCTTT.

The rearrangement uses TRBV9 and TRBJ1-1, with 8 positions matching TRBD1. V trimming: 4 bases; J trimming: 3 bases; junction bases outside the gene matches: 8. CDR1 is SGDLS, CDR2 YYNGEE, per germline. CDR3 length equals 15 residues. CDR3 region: CASSLRTGRDTEAFF. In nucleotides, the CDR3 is TGTGCCAGCAGCCTGAGGACAGGGAGGGACACTGAAGCTTTCTTT.

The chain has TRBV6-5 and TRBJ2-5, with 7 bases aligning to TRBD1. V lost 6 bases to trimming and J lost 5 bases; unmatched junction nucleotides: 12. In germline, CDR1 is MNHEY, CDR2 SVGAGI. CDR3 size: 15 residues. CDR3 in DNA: TGTGCCAGCAGCAACCAAAACAGGGGTGGGGAGACCCAGTACTTC. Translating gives CASSNQNRGGETQYF.

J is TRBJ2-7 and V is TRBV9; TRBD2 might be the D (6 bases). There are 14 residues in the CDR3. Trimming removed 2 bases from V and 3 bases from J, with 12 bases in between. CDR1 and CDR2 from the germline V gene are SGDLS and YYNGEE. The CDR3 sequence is CASSVTGDGYEQYF. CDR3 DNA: TGTGCCAGCAGCGTGACGGGAGACGGCTACGAGCAGTACTTC.

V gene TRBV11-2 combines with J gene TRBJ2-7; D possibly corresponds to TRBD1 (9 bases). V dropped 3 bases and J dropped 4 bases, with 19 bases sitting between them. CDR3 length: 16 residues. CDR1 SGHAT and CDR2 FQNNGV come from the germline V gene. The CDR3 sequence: CASSFPGGTGPYEQYF. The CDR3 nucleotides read TGTGCCAGCAGCTTTCCGGGAGGGACAGGGCCTTACGAGCAGTACTTC.